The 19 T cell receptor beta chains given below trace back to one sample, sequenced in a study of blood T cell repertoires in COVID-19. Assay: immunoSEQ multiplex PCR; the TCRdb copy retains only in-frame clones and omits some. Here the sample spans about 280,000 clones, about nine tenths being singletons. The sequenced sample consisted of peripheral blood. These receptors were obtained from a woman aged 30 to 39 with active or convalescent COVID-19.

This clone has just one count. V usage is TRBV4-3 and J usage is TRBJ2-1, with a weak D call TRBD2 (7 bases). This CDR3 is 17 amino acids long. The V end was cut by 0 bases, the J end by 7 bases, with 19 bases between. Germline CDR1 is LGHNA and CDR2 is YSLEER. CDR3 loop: CASSQDSRGASYNEQFF. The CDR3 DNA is TGCGCCAGCAGCCAAGATAGCCGGGGGGCTTCGTATAATGAGCAGTTCTTC.

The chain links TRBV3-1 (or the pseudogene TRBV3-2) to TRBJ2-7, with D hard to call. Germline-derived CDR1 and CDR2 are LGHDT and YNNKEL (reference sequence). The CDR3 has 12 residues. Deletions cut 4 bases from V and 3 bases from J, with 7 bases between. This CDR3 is CASSLVSYEQYF. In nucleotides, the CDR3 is TGTGCCAGCAGCCTCGTCAGCTACGAGCAGTACTTC.

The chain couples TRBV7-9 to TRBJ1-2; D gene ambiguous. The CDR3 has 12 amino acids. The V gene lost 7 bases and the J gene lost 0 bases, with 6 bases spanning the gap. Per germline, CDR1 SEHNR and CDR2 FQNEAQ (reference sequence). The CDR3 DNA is TGTGCCAGCACTAGAGCTAACTATGGCTACACCTTC. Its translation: CASTRANYGYTF.

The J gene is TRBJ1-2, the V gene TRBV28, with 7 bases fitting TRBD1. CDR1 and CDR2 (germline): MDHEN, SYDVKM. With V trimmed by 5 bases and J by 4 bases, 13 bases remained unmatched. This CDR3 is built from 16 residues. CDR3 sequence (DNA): TGTGCCAGCAGTCGACAGGGAACGCCTCTATCCTATGGCTACACCTTC. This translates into CASSRQGTPLSYGYTF.

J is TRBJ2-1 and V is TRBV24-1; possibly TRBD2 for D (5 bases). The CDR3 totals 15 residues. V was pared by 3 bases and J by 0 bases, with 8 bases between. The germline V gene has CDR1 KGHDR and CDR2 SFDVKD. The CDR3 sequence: CATSDRGISYNEQFF. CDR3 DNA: TGTGCCACCAGTGATCGAGGGATCTCCTACAATGAGCAGTTCTTC.

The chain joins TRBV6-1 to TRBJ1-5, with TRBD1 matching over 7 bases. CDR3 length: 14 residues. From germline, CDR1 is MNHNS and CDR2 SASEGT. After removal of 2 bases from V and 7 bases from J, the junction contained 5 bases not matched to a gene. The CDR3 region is CASSETAGGQPQHF. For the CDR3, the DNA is TGTGCCAGCAGTGAAACGGCAGGGGGACAGCCCCAGCATTTT.

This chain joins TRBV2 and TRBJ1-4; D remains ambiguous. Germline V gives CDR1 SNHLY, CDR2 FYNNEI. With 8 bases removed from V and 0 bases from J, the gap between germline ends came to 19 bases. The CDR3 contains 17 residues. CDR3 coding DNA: TGTGCCAGCGGAGAGGGCCGTAATGTAGCAACTAATGAAAAACTGTTTTTT. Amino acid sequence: CASGEGRNVATNEKLFF.

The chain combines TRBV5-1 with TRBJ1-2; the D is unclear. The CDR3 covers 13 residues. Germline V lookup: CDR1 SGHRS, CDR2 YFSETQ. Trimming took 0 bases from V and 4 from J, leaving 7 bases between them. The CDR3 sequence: CASSLAPSYGYTF. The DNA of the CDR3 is TGCGCCAGCAGCTTGGCTCCGAGCTATGGCTACACCTTC.

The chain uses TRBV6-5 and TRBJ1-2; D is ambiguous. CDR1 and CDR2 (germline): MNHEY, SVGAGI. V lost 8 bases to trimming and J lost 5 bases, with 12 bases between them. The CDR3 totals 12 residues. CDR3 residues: CASAGVGYGYTF. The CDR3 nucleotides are TGTGCCAGCGCCGGGGTGGGATATGGCTACACCTTC.

CDR3 coding DNA: TGTGCCAGCAGCGTAGCAGCCCTAGCGGGGGGGCATACAGATACGCAGTATTTT. This translates into CASSVAALAGGHTDTQYF. The chain employs TRBV9 and TRBJ2-3; 12 nucleotides align to TRBD2. The CDR3 length is 18 residues. From germline, CDR1 is SGDLS and CDR2 YYNGEE. V gave up 0 bases and J gave up 3 bases; unmatched junction bases: 8. Full variable domain (rest looked up from reference TRBV9 and TRBJ2-3): DSGVTQTPKHLITATGQRVTLRCSPRSGDLSVYWYQQSLDQGLQFLIQYYNGEERAKGNILERFSAQQFPDLHSELNLSSLELGDSALYFCASSVAALAGGHTDTQYFGPGTRLTVL.

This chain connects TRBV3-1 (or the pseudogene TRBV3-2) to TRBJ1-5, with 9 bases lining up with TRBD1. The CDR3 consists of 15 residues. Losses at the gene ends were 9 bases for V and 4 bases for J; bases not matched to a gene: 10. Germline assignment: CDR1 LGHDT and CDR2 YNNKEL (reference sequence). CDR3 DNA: TGTGCCAGAATATTCCGGGACAGGGTTAATCAGCCCCAGCATTTT. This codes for CARIFRDRVNQPQHF.

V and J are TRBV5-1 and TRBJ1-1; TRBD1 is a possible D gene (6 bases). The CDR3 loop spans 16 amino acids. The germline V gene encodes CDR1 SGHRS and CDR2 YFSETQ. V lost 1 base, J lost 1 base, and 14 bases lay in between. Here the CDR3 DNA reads TGCGCCAGCAGCTTGTCACGGGGGGCTTCGAACACTGAAGCTTTCTTT. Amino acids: CASSLSRGASNTEAFF.

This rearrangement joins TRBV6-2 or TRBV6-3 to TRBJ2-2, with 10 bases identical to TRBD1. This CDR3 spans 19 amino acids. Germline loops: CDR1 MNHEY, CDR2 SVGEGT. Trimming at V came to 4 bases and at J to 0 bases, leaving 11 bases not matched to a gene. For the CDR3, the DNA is TGTGCCAGCAGTTCGCAGATTTGGACAGGGGGTCCGAACACCGGGGAGCTGTTTTTT. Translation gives CASSSQIWTGGPNTGELFF.

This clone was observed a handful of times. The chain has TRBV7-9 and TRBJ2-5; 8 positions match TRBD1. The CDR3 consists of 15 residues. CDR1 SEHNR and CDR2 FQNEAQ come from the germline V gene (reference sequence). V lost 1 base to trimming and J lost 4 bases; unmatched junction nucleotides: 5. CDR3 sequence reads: CASSLVPTGGETQYF. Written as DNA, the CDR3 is TGTGCCAGCAGCTTAGTCCCTACAGGGGGAGAGACCCAGTACTTC.

CDR3 sequence: CASSSWGQGALGREKLFF. In nucleotides, the CDR3 is TGTGCCAGCAGCTCATGGGGACAGGGGGCGCTCGGAAGGGAAAAACTGTTTTTT. The rearrangement links TRBV7-9 to TRBJ1-4; 12 nucleotides match TRBD1. Unmatched junction bases numbered 14, after V lost 4 bases and J lost 8 bases. Germline V CDR1 and CDR2: SEHNR, FQNEAQ (reference sequence). The CDR3 has 18 amino acids.

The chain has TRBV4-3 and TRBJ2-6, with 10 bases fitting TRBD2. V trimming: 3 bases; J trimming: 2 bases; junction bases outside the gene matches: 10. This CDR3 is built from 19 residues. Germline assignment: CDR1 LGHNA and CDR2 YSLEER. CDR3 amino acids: CASSQRSGGASPGANVLTF. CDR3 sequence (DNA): TGCGCCAGCAGCCAGAGAAGCGGGGGGGCCAGCCCTGGGGCCAACGTCCTGACTTTC.

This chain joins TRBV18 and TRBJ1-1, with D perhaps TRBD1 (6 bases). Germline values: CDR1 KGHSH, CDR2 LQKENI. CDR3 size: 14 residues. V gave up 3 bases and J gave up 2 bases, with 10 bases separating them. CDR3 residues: CASSPQGINTEAFF. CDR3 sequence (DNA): TGTGCCAGCTCACCCCAGGGGATTAACACTGAAGCTTTCTTT.

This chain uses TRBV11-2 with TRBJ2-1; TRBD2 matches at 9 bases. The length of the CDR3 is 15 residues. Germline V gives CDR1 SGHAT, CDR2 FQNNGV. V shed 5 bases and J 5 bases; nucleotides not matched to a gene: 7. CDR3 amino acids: CASSKGGGAHNEQFF. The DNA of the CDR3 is TGTGCCAGCAGCAAGGGCGGGGGGGCCCACAATGAGCAGTTCTTC.

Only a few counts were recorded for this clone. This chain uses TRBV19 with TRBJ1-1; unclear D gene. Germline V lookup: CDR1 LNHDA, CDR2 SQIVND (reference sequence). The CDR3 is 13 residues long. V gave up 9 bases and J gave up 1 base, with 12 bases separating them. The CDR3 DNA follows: TGTGCCAGCCAGGTCGTGGCGAACACTGAAGCTTTCTTT. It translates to CASQVVANTEAFF.